The 7 T cell receptor beta chains below were found in one sample sequenced in a study of vaccination and CD4 T cells after COVID-19. The time point denotes: late sampling 161 to 241 days after vaccination in a few convalescent patients. Treatment indicated: approximately 9-day PBMC culture with coronavirus spike peptide pools or control peptides (ViraFEST assay). Sequence data for DNA of cultured CD4+ T cells were generated by the Oncomine TCR Beta short-read assay. MiXCR, run by TCRdb on the PCR reads, gives a single entry per CDR3 protein. The data contain roughly 28,000 distinct CDR3 sequences, 35% to 50% of them singletons. No antigen is known for these receptors. Specimen: CD4+ T cells from blood, cultured in vitro, collected about 7 months after SARS-CoV-2 vaccination. These TCRs come from a human donor who had recovered from COVID-19.

The sample holds a few counts of this clonotype. V is TRBV7-9 and J is TRBJ1-1; possible D gene TRBD1, 6 bases. The CDR3 length is 14 residues. From germline, CDR1 is SEHNR and CDR2 FQNEAQ (reference sequence). V lost 5 bases to trimming and J lost 11 bases, with 21 bases between them. The CDR3, as DNA: TGTGCCAGCAGCCCCGGGCCGGGGGCGGATAACGCTTTCTTT. It encodes CASSPGPGADNAFF.

The chain carries TRBV20-1 and TRBJ2-1; 15 bases are shared with TRBD2. CDR1 is DFQATT and CDR2 is SNEGSKA in the germline V gene (reference sequence). V trimming: 6 bases; J trimming: 7 bases; junction bases outside the gene matches: 10. The CDR3 has 16 amino acids. The CDR3 sequence is CSAAGLAGGPFNEQFF. CDR3 DNA: TGCAGTGCCGCCGGACTAGCGGGAGGGCCGTTTAATGAGCAGTTCTTC.

The gene calls are TRBV27 and TRBJ2-7; the match to TRBD1 covers 8 bases. The V and J ends lost 5 bases and 2 bases, in that order; junction bases with no gene match: 11. The CDR3 consists of 16 residues. In germline, CDR1 is MNHEY, CDR2 SMNVEV (reference sequence). This CDR3 reads CASSPTYRGNTYEQYF. The CDR3 coding sequence is TGTGCCAGCAGTCCAACCTACAGGGGGAATACCTACGAGCAGTACTTC.

The table lists this clonotype with a few counts. This chain links TRBV7-3 with TRBJ2-3, with D perhaps matching TRBD1 or TRBD2 (5 bases each). There are 14 residues in the CDR3. CDR1 SGHTA and CDR2 FQGTGA come from the germline V gene. The V and J ends lost 5 bases and 5 bases respectively, with 14 bases between them. The CDR3 loop reads CASSPGTEGDTQYF. The CDR3 nucleotides read TGTGCCAGCAGCCCCGGGACCGAGGGAGATACGCAGTATTTT. Full variable domain (outside the CDR3, taken from reference TRBV7-3 and TRBJ2-3): GAGVSQTPSNKVTEKGKYVELRCDPISGHTALYWYRQSLGQGPEFLIYFQGTGAADDSGLPNDRFFAVRPEGSVSTLKIQRTERGDSAVYLCASSPGTEGDTQYFGPGTRLTVL.

This clonotype was observed a few times. This sequence joins TRBV7-2 and TRBJ1-6; no reliable D call. Germline V CDR1 and CDR2: SGHTA, FQGNSA. The CDR3 sequence is 14 residues long. V was pared by 5 bases and J by 7 bases, with 12 bases between. In nucleotides, the CDR3 is TGTGCCAGCAGCCGCCTGGGCCAGAATTCACCCCTCCACTTT. Encoded protein: CASSRLGQNSPLHF.

The V call is TRBV2, the J call TRBJ2-1; TRBD2 agrees at 14 bases. The V segment lost 6 bases and the J segment 8 bases; nucleotides outside the gene matches: 6. There are 15 residues in the CDR3. CDR1 and CDR2 from the germline V gene are SNHLY and FYNNEI. CDR3 sequence (DNA): TGTGCCAGCAGGCCGGGACTAGCGGGAGTAGATGAGCAGTTCTTC. Its translation is CASRPGLAGVDEQFF.

This clonotype has only a few counts. The J gene is TRBJ2-5, the V gene TRBV7-6, with a weak D call TRBD2 (5 bases). Germline CDR1 SGHVS, CDR2 FNYEAQ. This CDR3 is built from 15 residues. The ends were cut back, 1 base at V and 2 bases at J, with 11 bases in the middle. CDR3 amino acids: CASSLVGDFQETQYF. The CDR3 DNA reads as TGTGCCAGCAGCTTAGTGGGAGACTTTCAAGAGACCCAGTACTTC.